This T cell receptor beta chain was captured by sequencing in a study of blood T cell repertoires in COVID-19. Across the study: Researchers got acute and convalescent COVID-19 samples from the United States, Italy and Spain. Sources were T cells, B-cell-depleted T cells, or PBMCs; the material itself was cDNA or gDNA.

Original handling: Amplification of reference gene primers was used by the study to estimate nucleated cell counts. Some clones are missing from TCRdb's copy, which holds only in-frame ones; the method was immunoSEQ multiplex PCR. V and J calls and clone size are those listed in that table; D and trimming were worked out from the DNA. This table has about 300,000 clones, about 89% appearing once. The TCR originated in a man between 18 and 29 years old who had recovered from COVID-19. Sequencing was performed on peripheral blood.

The DNA for the CDR3 is TGTGCCAGCAGCCAAGTATCAGGGAGGGGAGCTTTCTTT. It encodes CASSQVSGRGAFF. The V gene is TRBV14, the J gene TRBJ1-1; possible D gene TRBD1, 5 bases. V lost 1 base and J 10 bases, leaving 13 bases between the germline ends. The CDR3 sequence is 13 residues long. Germline lookup yields CDR1 SGHDN and CDR2 FVKESK.